This T cell receptor beta chain was sequenced during a study of shared clonotypes between healthy human individuals. Study results and caveats: Non-shared clonotypes had lower generation probabilities than those shared by all four donors. Large sequencing depth failed to make sorted-subset sequencing complete, rarefaction showed.

The assay used deep level. The authors' processing: ImmunoSEQ output lacked quality scores and full-length reads, limiting matched filtering. Assay: immunoSEQ multiplex PCR; the TCRdb copy retains only in-frame clones and omits some. The DNA gave D and trimming, while V, J and clone size come from that table. The table includes about 2.2 million clones, under 95% detected once. This clone was picked up a small number of times. Its antigen is undetermined. This CDR3 has 15 residues. CDR1 and CDR2 (germline): SGHVS, FNYEAQ. The V end lost 1 base, the J end lost 12 bases, and 21 bases lay between the germline ends. CD45RO-negative CD8 cells positively selected for CCR7 made up the naive population, which excluded terminally differentiated effector memory CD45RA+ cells.

The chain employs TRBV7-6 and TRBJ1-1; perhaps TRBD1 as D (5 bases). This clonotype was obtained from a man between 18 and 35 years old in good health. Some clones in this sample may be carry-over from other donors' samples. The material sequenced was naive CD8+ T cells from PBMCs. For the CDR3, the DNA is TGTGCCAGCAGCTTAGGTCCGGACAAGCCCCTTTTTCCTTTCTTT. Translating it yields CASSLGPDKPLFPFF.